This T cell receptor beta chain was obtained from a study of blood T cells in healthy people across ages. Each donor supplied around 9.9 milliliters of peripheral blood. The authors isolated at least 7 million PBMCs per sample. With a J-beta primer mix and a sample-barcoded 5' primer, a second PCR ran roughly 6 to 12 cycles. MiXCR, applied by TCRdb to the 5' RACE reads, yields one record per CDR3 protein. The profile shows 700,000 or so distinct CDR3 sequences, 22% of them singletons. Findings and limits, study-wide: Because sorting was not performed, PBMCs prevented conclusive naive versus antigen-experienced comparison. Higher diversity, along with more naive CD4+ cells, distinguished long-lived donors from aged donors.

This clonotype occurred a few times. What it recognizes is unknown. Source material: blood. This TCR was sampled from a man in his 70s in good health.

DNA of the CDR3: TGTGCCAGCACCCAATTAGGCTCCTACAATGAGCAGTTCTTC. Its translation is CASTQLGSYNEQFF. The gene calls are TRBV7-2 and TRBJ2-1; D is ambiguous. Germline V gene sequence: CDR1 SGHTA, CDR2 FQGNSA. V was trimmed by 7 bases and J by 0 bases, leaving 10 bases between them. The CDR3 covers 14 residues.